A selection of T cell receptor beta chains follows, all from one sample in a study of cytomegalovirus exposure and HLA in healthy donors. Some clones are missing from TCRdb's copy, which holds only in-frame ones; the method was immunoSEQ multiplex PCR. The repertoire includes approximately 240,000 clones, around nine tenths of them detected once, and about 1% sits in the top ten. The sample taken for sequencing was PBMCs. These TCRs come from a woman between 18 and 30 years old in good health and CMV-seronegative. The CDR3 runs from the conserved cysteine through the conserved F or W. D genes are given only for firm matches. Clone sizes are given selectively: once, few, many, or a class where the clone is expanded.

.	TRBD1	TRBV30	TRBJ2-1	CAWSAGQVYNEQFF	TGTGCCTGGAGTGCGGGACAGGTCTACAATGAGCAGTTCTTC
.	.	TRBV4-3	TRBJ2-1	CASSHTEGGEQFF	TGCGCCAGCAGCCATACCGAGGGAGGTGAGCAGTTCTTC
few	.	TRBV7-8	TRBJ1-2	CASSLERREHYGYTF	TGTGCCAGCAGCTTAGAAAGGCGGGAACACTATGGCTACACCTTC
.	.	TRBV13	TRBJ2-3	CASSLNWQLDTDTQYF	TGTGCCAGCAGCCTTAATTGGCAGCTAGACACAGATACGCAGTATTTT
.	TRBD2	TRBV5-1	TRBJ2-1	CASSAGLADYNEQFF	TGCGCCAGCAGCGCCGGACTAGCGGACTACAATGAGCAGTTCTTC
.	.	TRBV6-8	TRBJ2-1	CASSYPRDRNEQFF	TGTGCCAGCAGTTACCCCCGGGATCGCAATGAGCAGTTCTTC
.	.	TRBV14	TRBJ1-1	CASSPLDSFEAFF	TGTGCCAGCAGCCCGCTCGACAGTTTTGAAGCTTTCTTT
.	TRBD2	TRBV5-1	TRBJ2-1	CASGTIKRESSYNEQFF	TGCGCCAGCGGGACCATAAAGCGGGAGAGCTCCTACAATGAGCAGTTCTTC
once	.	TRBV15	TRBJ2-1	CATSREGSFGNEQFF	TGTGCCACCAGCAGAGAGGGCAGTTTCGGTAATGAGCAGTTCTTC
.	.	TRBV7-9	TRBJ2-5	CASSPQRAQETQYF	TGTGCCAGCAGCCCCCAGCGGGCTCAAGAGACCCAGTACTTC
.	.	TRBV7-7	TRBJ2-2	CASSLVSGIDTGELFF	TGTGCCAGCAGCTTAGTTTCAGGGATAGACACCGGGGAGCTGTTTTTT
once	TRBD1	TRBV30	TRBJ1-2	CAWSVRTGRHGYTF	TGTGCCTGGAGTGTGCGGACAGGGAGACATGGCTACACCTTC
few	.	TRBV7-9	TRBJ2-1	CASTPPGILYNEQFF	TGTGCCAGCACCCCCCCCGGGATTCTGTACAATGAGCAGTTCTTC
.	.	TRBV2	TRBJ2-5	CASSQTVGEETQYF	TGTGCCAGCAGCCAAACCGTCGGAGAAGAGACCCAGTACTTC
few	.	TRBV27	TRBJ2-7	CASSPTTASTYEQYF	TGTGCCAGCAGTCCAACCACAGCTTCTACCTACGAGCAGTACTTC
.	TRBD2	TRBV7-2	TRBJ2-7	CASSLRASGGVPYEQYF	TGTGCCAGCAGCTTGCGTGCTAGCGGGGGGGTACCCTACGAGCAGTACTTC
.	.	TRBV6-6	TRBJ1-4	CASTLMGGGNEKLFF	TGTGCCAGCACCTTAATGGGGGGTGGTAATGAAAAACTGTTTTTT
.	.	TRBV7-9	TRBJ1-2	CASSPGGYTF	TGTGCCAGCAGCCCAGGGGGCTACACCTTC
.	TRBD2	TRBV4-3	TRBJ2-7	CASSQGLAGHRYF	TGCGCCAGCAGCCAAGGACTAGCGGGGCATCGGTACTTC
few	.	TRBV5-1	TRBJ2-3	CASSLPGTDTQYF	TGCGCCAGCAGCTTGCCCGGCACAGATACGCAGTATTTT
.	.	TRBV7-2	TRBJ2-4	CASSRVKLAKNIQYF	TGTGCCAGCAGCCGCGTGAAATTAGCCAAAAACATTCAGTACTTC
.	.	TRBV6-5	TRBJ1-3	CASRQASGNTIYF	TGTGCCAGCAGACAGGCCTCTGGAAACACCATATATTTT
.	.	TRBV4-1	TRBJ1-1	CASSQDVQVVSKAFF	TGCGCCAGCAGCCAAGATGTCCAGGTTGTATCAAAGGCTTTCTTT
.	TRBD1	TRBV6-5	TRBJ1-1	CASSYGTGRNTEAFF	TGTGCCAGCAGTTACGGGACAGGGAGGAACACTGAAGCTTTCTTT
.	.	TRBV5-1	TRBJ2-7	CASSSGSFPYEQYF	TGCGCCAGCAGCTCCGGGTCTTTCCCCTACGAGCAGTACTTC
.	.	TRBV9	TRBJ1-1	CASSVEAGGVTLTNTEAFF	TGTGCCAGCAGCGTAGAAGCCGGGGGGGTGACACTTACGAACACTGAAGCTTTCTTT
.	TRBD2	TRBV11-2	TRBJ2-3	CASSTGTSGPFADTQYF	TGTGCCAGCAGCACCGGGACTAGCGGACCGTTCGCAGATACGCAGTATTTT
.	.	TRBV4-3	TRBJ1-2	CASSNFQGGYTF	TGCGCCAGCAGCAATTTCCAGGGTGGCTACACCTTC
few	.	TRBV19	TRBJ1-1	CASSIRQEAPTAFF	TGTGCCAGTAGTATCAGACAGGAGGCTCCAACGGCTTTCTTT
.	.	TRBV7-6	TRBJ1-1	CASSFSGNTEAFF	TGTGCCAGCAGCTTCTCCGGGAACACTGAAGCTTTCTTT
.	TRBD1	TRBV5-4	TRBJ1-2	CASSPGTGGGIYYGYTF	TGTGCCAGCAGCCCTGGGACAGGAGGAGGAATTTACTATGGCTACACCTTC
.	TRBD1	TRBV5-4	TRBJ1-2	CASSGGQKNYGYTF	TGTGCCAGCAGTGGGGGACAGAAAAACTATGGCTACACCTTC
.	TRBD1	TRBV2	TRBJ2-1	CASRMDRGVHEQFF	TGTGCCAGCAGGATGGACAGGGGGGTACATGAGCAGTTCTTC
.	.	TRBV4-1	TRBJ2-3	CASSQSPGQNTDTQYF	TGCGCCAGCAGCCAGTCCCCTGGACAGAACACAGATACGCAGTATTTT
.	.	TRBV29-1	TRBJ2-7	CSVRDSIYEQYF	TGCAGCGTTCGAGATTCCATCTACGAGCAGTACTTC